The 14 T cell receptor beta chains listed next were all sequenced from one sample in a study of T cells after yellow fever vaccination. TCRdb called the 5' RACE reads again in MiXCR, with one record for every CDR3 protein. The repertoire has 250,000 to 400,000 distinct CDR3 sequences, over 4% of them found once; the top ten carry approximately 25%. Source: PBMCs, taken 5 days after the yellow fever booster vaccination. These receptor sequences come from a young man who received the YFV17D yellow fever vaccine.

The chain employs TRBV9 and TRBJ1-4; TRBD1 matches 8 bases. Germline V gives CDR1 SGDLS, CDR2 YYNGEE. This CDR3 contains 14 residues. Trimming cost V 5 bases and J 5 bases; bases outside gene matches: 5. This chain's CDR3 is CASSTDRENEKLFF. The CDR3 bases are TGTGCCAGCAGTACGGACAGGGAGAATGAAAAACTGTTTTTT.

This clonotype showed up just a few times. The chain links TRBV7-2 to TRBJ1-2, with 7 nucleotides matching TRBD1. V dropped 1 base and J dropped 5; count of bases not matched to a gene: 7. Germline CDR1 and CDR2: SGHTA and FQGNSA. The length of the CDR3 is 15 residues. CDR3 sequence (DNA): TGTGCCAGCAGCTTAGGAGGGGGCAGCGGGTATGGCTACACCTTC. Translating gives CASSLGGGSGYGYTF.

The chain is built from TRBV7-2 and TRBJ1-2; TRBD1 might be the D (6 bases). V was clipped by 5 bases and J by 7 bases, with 14 bases between them. The CDR3 consists of 13 residues. The germline V gene encodes CDR1 SGHTA and CDR2 FQGNSA. As DNA, the CDR3 is TGTGCCAGCAGCCCGGGACACCAACCTGGCTACACCTTC. Translation: CASSPGHQPGYTF.

This clonotype was detected a few times. The V call is TRBV5-1, the J call TRBJ1-1, with D perhaps matching TRBD1 (5 bases). The CDR3 covers 16 residues. Germline lookup yields CDR1 SGHRS and CDR2 YFSETQ. V lost 0 bases, J lost 2 bases, and 14 bases lay in between. Here the CDR3 DNA reads TGCGCCAGCAGCTTGGGAGTTTGGGGCGGAAACACTGAAGCTTTCTTT. This encodes CASSLGVWGGNTEAFF.

This clonotype has only a few counts. The chain uses TRBV1 and TRBJ2-7; TRBD2, the table's D call, was not compared with the DNA. TRBV1 is an annotated pseudogene. The CDR3 sequence is 21 residues long. The CDR3 region has the DNA TGCACCAGCAGCCTACTAGCCCCCGGGACTAGCGGGCCCTTGGGGTCCTACGAGCAGTACGTC. Translation: CTSSLLAPGTSGPLGSYEQYV.

This clonotype was counted between two and nine times. The chain couples TRBV30 to TRBJ2-7; 7 bases align to TRBD1. Germline V gene sequence: CDR1 GTSNPN, CDR2 SVGIG (reference sequence). V was pared by 4 bases and J by 2 bases, with 5 bases of the junction left unmatched. This CDR3 is built from 13 residues. This chain's CDR3 is CAWTGTATYEQYF. In DNA form, the CDR3 reads TGTGCCTGGACCGGGACAGCAACCTACGAGCAGTACTTC.

This clonotype came up many times. The chain carries TRBV5-4 and TRBJ2-7, with no clear D. The CDR3 has 11 amino acids. The V end was cut by 5 bases, the J end by 5 bases, with 8 bases between. Looked up from germline, CDR1 is SGHNT and CDR2 is YYREEE (reference sequence). The CDR3 region is CASSFTDEQYF. The CDR3 nucleotides read TGTGCCAGCAGTTTCACCGACGAGCAGTACTTC.

This chain connects TRBV10-1 to TRBJ2-3, with TRBD1 matching over 8 bases. There are 13 residues in the CDR3. CDR1 and CDR2 from the germline V gene are WNHNN and SYGVQD (reference sequence). Losses at the gene ends were 7 bases for V and 9 bases for J; bases not matched to a gene: 9. CDR3 DNA sequence: TGCGCCAGCAAGGGGACAGGCCCAGCCACGCAGTATTTT. Protein: CASKGTGPATQYF.

This clonotype was detected only a few times. The chain joins TRBV12-3 or TRBV12-4 to TRBJ1-6; 9 bases are a match to TRBD1. After removal of 6 bases from V and 14 bases from J, the junction contained 14 bases not matched to a gene. There are 15 residues in the CDR3. In DNA, the CDR3 is TGTGCCAGCAGAGCCGGGACAGGGATTTGGGGGTCCCTCCACTTT. Protein sequence: CASRAGTGIWGSLHF.

This clonotype was seen at least ten times. This rearrangement joins TRBV7-9 to TRBJ1-5; a weak D match, TRBD1 (6 bases). V was cut by 5 bases and J by 4 bases, with 12 bases left in between. CDR1 and CDR2 (germline): SEHNR, FQNEAQ (reference sequence). CDR3 length: 14 residues. The CDR3 nucleotides are TGTGCCAGCAGCGGGGACACAAGGAATCAGCCCCAGCATTTT. Amino acid sequence: CASSGDTRNQPQHF.

This chain uses TRBV24-1 with TRBJ2-5, with TRBD2 matching over 10 bases. The germline gives CDR1 KGHDR, CDR2 SFDVKD. The V segment lost 4 bases and the J segment 4 bases; nucleotides outside the gene matches: 11. CDR3 length: 17 residues. The CDR3 DNA sequence: TGTGCCACCAGTGACCCCTTTGAGCGGGGGGGAACAGAGACCCAGTACTTC. It specifies CATSDPFERGGTETQYF.

This clonotype has at least ten counts. V gene TRBV18 combines with J gene TRBJ2-7; 9 positions agree with TRBD1. This CDR3 is 14 amino acids long. Unmatched junction bases numbered 5, after V lost 5 bases and J lost 3 bases. Per germline, CDR1 KGHSH and CDR2 LQKENI. The CDR3 DNA reads as TGTGCCAGCTCATCCGGGACAGGGAGCTACGAGCAGTACTTC. Residues: CASSSGTGSYEQYF.

This clonotype was observed a handful of times. The chain carries TRBV9 and TRBJ2-2, with 11 bases lining up with TRBD1. The junction had 4 bases not matched to a gene; V was cut back by 2 bases and J by 7 bases. Germline V CDR1 and CDR2: SGDLS, YYNGEE. The CDR3 consists of 15 residues. CDR3 bases: TGTGCCAGCAGCGTTCGGGACAGGGGGAACGGGGAGCTGTTTTTT. This translates into CASSVRDRGNGELFF.

This clonotype turned up a few times. This chain connects TRBV11-2 to TRBJ1-1; D is undetermined. The germline gives CDR1 SGHAT, CDR2 FQNNGV. The ends were cut back, 5 bases at V and 0 bases at J, with 16 bases in the middle. The CDR3 consists of 16 residues. This CDR3 reads CASSLPRAALNTEAFF. In DNA, the CDR3 is TGTGCCAGCAGCCTCCCTCGGGCAGCCTTGAACACTGAAGCTTTCTTT.